This T cell receptor beta chain is from a study of CD8 T cells in Susac syndrome. Random hexamers were used to reverse transcribe roughly 0.5 to 1 ug of RNA. MiXCR, run by TCRdb on the immunoSEQ multiplex PCR reads, gives a single entry per CDR3 protein. The sample carries 230,000 or so distinct CDR3 sequences, 95% recorded once. This CDR3 is built from 13 residues. V lost 4 bases to trimming and J lost 5 bases, with 10 bases between them. Germline CDR1 SGHNT, CDR2 YYREEE (reference sequence). The sequencing input was CD4+ T cells from PBMCs. The sequence derives from a human donor with multiple sclerosis. V usage is TRBV5-4 and J usage is TRBJ2-1; no clear D. As DNA, the CDR3 is TGTGCCAGCAGCCCCCGTGCTGACAATGAGCAGTTCTTC. Its protein is CASSPRADNEQFF. The variable domain in full, with the rest retrieved from reference TRBV5-4 and TRBJ2-1, is ETGVTQSPTHLIKTRGQQVTLRCSSQSGHNTVSWYQQALGQGPQFIFQYYREEENGRGNFPPRFSGLQFPNYSSELNVNALELDDSALYLCASSPRADNEQFFGPGTRLTVL.